A selection of T cell receptor beta chains follows, all from one sample in a study of shared clonotypes between healthy human individuals. Clones were sequenced by immunoSEQ multiplex PCR, and TCRdb holds only the in-frame ones, with some missing. This table has 1,500,000 or so clones, approximately 98.5% appearing once. Sequenced: naive CD4+ T cells sorted from blood. The receptors here all came from a young man in good health. Both conserved end residues are part of each CDR3. The D gene is left open where the match is weak. Size is stated for part of the rows, as once, few or many counts, or as a class when the clone is expanded.

clone_size: .; d_call: .; v_call: TRBV10-2; j_call: TRBJ2-7; cdr3_nt: TGCGCCAGCACCAAGGGGGGTCTAGCGAACGAGCAGTACTTC; cdr3_aa: CASTKGGLANEQYF
clone_size: .; d_call: .; v_call: TRBV19; j_call: TRBJ2-7; cdr3_nt: TGTGCCAGTAGTAGGGCCCTTGGCGGATACGAGCAGTACTTC; cdr3_aa: CASSRALGGYEQYF
clone_size: .; d_call: .; v_call: TRBV18; j_call: TRBJ1-1; cdr3_nt: TGTGCCAGCTCACCAAAGTCGGGGGTCGACACTGAAGCTTTCTTT; cdr3_aa: CASSPKSGVDTEAFF
clone_size: .; d_call: .; v_call: TRBV7-8; j_call: TRBJ2-7; cdr3_nt: TGTGCCAGCAGCTTCACCGCTAGGCGGGATGTTAACGAGCAGTACTTC; cdr3_aa: CASSFTARRDVNEQYF
clone_size: .; d_call: TRBD1; v_call: TRBV12-5; j_call: TRBJ2-7; cdr3_nt: TGTGCTAGCCTATTCCGGGACAGCCACGAGCAGTACTTC; cdr3_aa: CASLFRDSHEQYF
clone_size: .; d_call: .; v_call: TRBV5-1; j_call: TRBJ2-1; cdr3_nt: TGCGCCAGCAGCCGCGACGTTTCCTCCTACAATGAGCAGTTCTTC; cdr3_aa: CASSRDVSSYNEQFF
clone_size: once; d_call: .; v_call: TRBV5-1; j_call: TRBJ2-3; cdr3_nt: TGCGCCAGCAGCTTCACGTGGGTAGACCCAAAGGGGCAGTATTTT; cdr3_aa: CASSFTWVDPKGQYF
clone_size: .; d_call: .; v_call: TRBV28; j_call: TRBJ2-7; cdr3_nt: TGTGCCAGCAGATCCACAGGCTACGAGCAGTACTTC; cdr3_aa: CASRSTGYEQYF
clone_size: .; d_call: TRBD2; v_call: TRBV7-2; j_call: TRBJ2-3; cdr3_nt: TGTGCCAGCAGGACTAGCGGGAGTGGAGATACGCAGTATTTT; cdr3_aa: CASRTSGSGDTQYF
clone_size: once; d_call: TRBD1; v_call: TRBV29-1; j_call: TRBJ1-4; cdr3_nt: TGCAGCGTGGGACAGGGGACAACTAATGAAAAACTGTTTTTT; cdr3_aa: CSVGQGTTNEKLFF
clone_size: .; d_call: TRBD1; v_call: TRBV28; j_call: TRBJ2-5; cdr3_nt: TGTGCCAGCAGTTTTGACAGGGGTTTAGAGACCCAGTACTTC; cdr3_aa: CASSFDRGLETQYF
clone_size: once; d_call: .; v_call: TRBV2; j_call: TRBJ1-5; cdr3_nt: TGTGCCAGCAGTGAGAGGCGGGATCAGCCCCAGCATTTT; cdr3_aa: CASSERRDQPQHF
clone_size: .; d_call: TRBD1; v_call: TRBV2; j_call: TRBJ2-3; cdr3_nt: TGTGCCAGCAGTGGAGGACAGGGGGCGCTGGATACGCAGTATTTT; cdr3_aa: CASSGGQGALDTQYF
clone_size: .; d_call: .; v_call: TRBV5-4; j_call: TRBJ2-7; cdr3_nt: TGTGCCAGCAGCTTGGGACTAAAGATCTCCTACGAGCAGTACTTC; cdr3_aa: CASSLGLKISYEQYF
clone_size: once; d_call: .; v_call: TRBV18; j_call: TRBJ1-1; cdr3_nt: TGTGCCAGCTCACCACCGCAGGTGATCACTGAAGCTTTCTTT; cdr3_aa: CASSPPQVITEAFF
clone_size: .; d_call: .; v_call: TRBV10-3; j_call: TRBJ2-1; cdr3_nt: TGTGCCATCAGTGAATTCAGGGGGGGCTCCTACAATGAGCAGTTCTTC; cdr3_aa: CAISEFRGGSYNEQFF
clone_size: .; d_call: .; v_call: TRBV6-1; j_call: TRBJ2-5; cdr3_nt: TGTGCCAGCATGGGGGAAGAGACCCAGTACTTC; cdr3_aa: CASMGEETQYF
clone_size: .; d_call: TRBD1; v_call: TRBV7-2; j_call: TRBJ2-5; cdr3_nt: TGTGCCAGCAGCTCAGGACAGGGTATAGAGACCCAGTACTTC; cdr3_aa: CASSSGQGIETQYF
clone_size: .; d_call: .; v_call: TRBV18; j_call: TRBJ2-7; cdr3_nt: TGTGCCAGCTCACCGCCATCCTCCTACGAGCAGTACTTC; cdr3_aa: CASSPPSSYEQYF
clone_size: .; d_call: .; v_call: TRBV4-3; j_call: TRBJ2-2; cdr3_nt: TGCGCCAGCAGCCAAGTATGGGGAGCGAACACCGGGGAGCTGTTTTTT; cdr3_aa: CASSQVWGANTGELFF
clone_size: .; d_call: TRBD1; v_call: TRBV6-5; j_call: TRBJ1-3; cdr3_nt: TGTGCCAGCAGTTCGGGACAGGGGACCGGAAACACCATATATTTT; cdr3_aa: CASSSGQGTGNTIYF
clone_size: once; d_call: .; v_call: TRBV9; j_call: TRBJ2-1; cdr3_nt: TGTGCCAGCACGAAGGACGGGCGCTCCTACAATGAGCAGTTCTTC; cdr3_aa: CASTKDGRSYNEQFF
clone_size: .; d_call: TRBD2; v_call: TRBV30; j_call: TRBJ2-7; cdr3_nt: TGTGCCTGGATACCTCCGGGACTAGCGGGACTCCCCTCCTACGAGCAGTACTTC; cdr3_aa: CAWIPPGLAGLPSYEQYF
clone_size: .; d_call: .; v_call: TRBV11-2; j_call: TRBJ1-2; cdr3_nt: TGTGCCAGCAGCCAATCGGCAGGGGCGAACTATGGCTACACCTTC; cdr3_aa: CASSQSAGANYGYTF
clone_size: .; d_call: .; v_call: TRBV7-9; j_call: TRBJ2-7; cdr3_nt: TGTGCCAGCAGCTTAGGGTGGCAGGGGTTCCACGAGCAGTACTTC; cdr3_aa: CASSLGWQGFHEQYF
clone_size: .; d_call: .; v_call: TRBV7-6; j_call: TRBJ2-2; cdr3_nt: TGTGCCAGCAGCTTAGGGCACACGAACACCGGGGAGCTGTTTTTT; cdr3_aa: CASSLGHTNTGELFF
clone_size: once; d_call: .; v_call: TRBV7-3; j_call: TRBJ2-1; cdr3_nt: TGTGCCAGCAGCTTAAGCACTAGCTCCGGGTGGTTCTTC; cdr3_aa: CASSLSTSSGWFF
clone_size: once; d_call: .; v_call: TRBV5-1; j_call: TRBJ2-7; cdr3_nt: TGCGCCAGCAGCTTTGGGGTAACCTACGAGCAGTACTTC; cdr3_aa: CASSFGVTYEQYF
clone_size: .; d_call: .; v_call: TRBV19; j_call: TRBJ2-1; cdr3_nt: TGTGCCAGTAGTATTAGAGGATTTAATGAGCAGTTCTTC; cdr3_aa: CASSIRGFNEQFF
clone_size: .; d_call: .; v_call: TRBV18; j_call: TRBJ2-1; cdr3_nt: TGTGCCAGCTCACTATCCGGGACTTCTAATAATGAGCAGTTCTTC; cdr3_aa: CASSLSGTSNNEQFF
clone_size: .; d_call: .; v_call: TRBV9; j_call: TRBJ1-1; cdr3_nt: TGTGCCAGCAGCGTAGCGCAGGGAACTGAAGCTTTCTTT; cdr3_aa: CASSVAQGTEAFF
clone_size: .; d_call: .; v_call: TRBV29-1; j_call: TRBJ1-4; cdr3_nt: TGCAGCGTTGTCCTCGACTCCGGAGGTGAAAAACTGTTTTTT; cdr3_aa: CSVVLDSGGEKLFF
clone_size: .; d_call: .; v_call: TRBV7-9; j_call: TRBJ2-3; cdr3_nt: TGTGCCAGCAGCCGCACAGATACGCAGTATTTT; cdr3_aa: CASSRTDTQYF
clone_size: .; d_call: TRBD1; v_call: TRBV9; j_call: TRBJ1-1; cdr3_nt: TGTGCCAGCAGCTTCGGGACAGGAGGCACTGAAGCTTTCTTT; cdr3_aa: CASSFGTGGTEAFF
clone_size: .; d_call: TRBD1; v_call: TRBV11-2; j_call: TRBJ2-1; cdr3_nt: TGTGCCAGCAGCCCTTGGACAGGGAACTACAATGAGCAGTTCTTC; cdr3_aa: CASSPWTGNYNEQFF